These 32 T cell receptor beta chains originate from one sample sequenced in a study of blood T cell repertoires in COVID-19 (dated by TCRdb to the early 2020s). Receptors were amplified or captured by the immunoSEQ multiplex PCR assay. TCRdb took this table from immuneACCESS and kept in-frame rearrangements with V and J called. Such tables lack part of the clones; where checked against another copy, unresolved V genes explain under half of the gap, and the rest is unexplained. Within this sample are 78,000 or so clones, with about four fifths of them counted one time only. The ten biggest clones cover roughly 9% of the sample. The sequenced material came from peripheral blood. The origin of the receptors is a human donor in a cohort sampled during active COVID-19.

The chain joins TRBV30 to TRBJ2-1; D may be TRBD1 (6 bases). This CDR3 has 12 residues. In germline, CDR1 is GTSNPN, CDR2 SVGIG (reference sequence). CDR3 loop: CVSQGRWDEQFF. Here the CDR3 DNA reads TGTGTCTCACAGGGAAGGTGGGATGAGCAGTTCTTC.

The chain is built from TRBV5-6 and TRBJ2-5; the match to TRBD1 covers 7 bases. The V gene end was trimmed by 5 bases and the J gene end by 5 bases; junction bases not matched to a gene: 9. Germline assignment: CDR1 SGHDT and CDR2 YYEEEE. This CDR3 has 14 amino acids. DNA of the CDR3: TGTGCCAGCAGTTTCACCAGGGGGTGGGAGACCCAGTACTTC. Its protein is CASSFTRGWETQYF.

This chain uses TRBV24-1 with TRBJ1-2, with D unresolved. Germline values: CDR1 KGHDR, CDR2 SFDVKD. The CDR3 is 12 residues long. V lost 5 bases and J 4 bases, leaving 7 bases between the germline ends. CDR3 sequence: CATSGSGYGYTF. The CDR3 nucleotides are TGTGCCACCAGTGGGTCCGGCTATGGCTACACCTTC.

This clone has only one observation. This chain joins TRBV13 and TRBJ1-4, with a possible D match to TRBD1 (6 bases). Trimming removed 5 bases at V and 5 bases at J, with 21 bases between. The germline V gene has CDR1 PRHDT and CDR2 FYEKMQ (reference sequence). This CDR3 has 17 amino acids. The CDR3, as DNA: TGTGCCAGCAGCCCTACCGGAGACAGGCCTCCGAATGAAAAACTGTTTTTT. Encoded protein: CASSPTGDRPPNEKLFF.

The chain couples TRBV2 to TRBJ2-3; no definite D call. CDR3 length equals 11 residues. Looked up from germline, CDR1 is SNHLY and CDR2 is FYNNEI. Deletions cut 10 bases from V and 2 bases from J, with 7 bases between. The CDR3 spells CATSTTDTQYF. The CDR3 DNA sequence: TGTGCCACCTCTACCACAGATACGCAGTATTTT.

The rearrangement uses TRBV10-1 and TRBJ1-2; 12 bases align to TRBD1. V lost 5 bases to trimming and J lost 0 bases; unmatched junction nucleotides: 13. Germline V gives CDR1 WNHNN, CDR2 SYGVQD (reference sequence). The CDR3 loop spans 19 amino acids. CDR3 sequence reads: CASSSLGDRGPLANYGYTF. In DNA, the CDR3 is TGCGCCAGCAGTTCCCTCGGGGACAGGGGGCCCCTAGCTAACTATGGCTACACCTTC.

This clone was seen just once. The CDR3 DNA is TGTGCCAGCAGCGTAAGGCCACGCCCGGCGGGTGAGCAGTTCTTC. Residues: CASSVRPRPAGEQFF. This chain joins TRBV9 and TRBJ2-1, with a possible D match to TRBD2 (5 bases). The CDR3 length is 15 residues. The germline gives CDR1 SGDLS, CDR2 YYNGEE. Trimming took off 1 base at V and 9 bases at J, with 17 bases between the two ends. Together with reference TRBV9 and TRBJ2-1, the CDR3 gives the full variable domain: DSGVTQTPKHLITATGQRVTLRCSPRSGDLSVYWYQQSLDQGLQFLIQYYNGEERAKGNILERFSAQQFPDLHSELNLSSLELGDSALYFCASSVRPRPAGEQFFGPGTRLTVL.

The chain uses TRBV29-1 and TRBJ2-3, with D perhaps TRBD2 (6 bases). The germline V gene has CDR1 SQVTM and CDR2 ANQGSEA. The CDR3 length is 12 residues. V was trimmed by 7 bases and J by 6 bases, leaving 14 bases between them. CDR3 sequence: CSGTGLLDTQYF. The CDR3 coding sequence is TGCAGCGGGACGGGACTTCTGGATACGCAGTATTTT.

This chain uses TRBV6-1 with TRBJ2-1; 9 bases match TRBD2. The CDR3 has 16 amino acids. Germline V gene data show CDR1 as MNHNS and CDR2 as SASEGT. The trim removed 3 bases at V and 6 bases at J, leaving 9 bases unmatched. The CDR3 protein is CASSELAGAQVNEQFF. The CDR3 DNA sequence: TGTGCCAGCAGTGAGTTAGCGGGGGCTCAAGTCAATGAGCAGTTCTTC.

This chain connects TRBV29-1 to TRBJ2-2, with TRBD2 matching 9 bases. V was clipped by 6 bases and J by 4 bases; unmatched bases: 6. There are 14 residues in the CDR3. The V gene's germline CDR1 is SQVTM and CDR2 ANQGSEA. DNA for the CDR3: TGCAGCGTCCCAGCGGGGGGCGGCACCGGGGAGCTGTTTTTT. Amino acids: CSVPAGGGTGELFF.

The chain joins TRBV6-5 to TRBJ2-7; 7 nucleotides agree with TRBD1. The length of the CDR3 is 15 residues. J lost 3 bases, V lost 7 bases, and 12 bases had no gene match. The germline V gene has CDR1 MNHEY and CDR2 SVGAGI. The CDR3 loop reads CASTSGARDSYEQYF. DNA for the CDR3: TGTGCCAGCACCTCCGGGGCCCGGGACAGCTACGAGCAGTACTTC.

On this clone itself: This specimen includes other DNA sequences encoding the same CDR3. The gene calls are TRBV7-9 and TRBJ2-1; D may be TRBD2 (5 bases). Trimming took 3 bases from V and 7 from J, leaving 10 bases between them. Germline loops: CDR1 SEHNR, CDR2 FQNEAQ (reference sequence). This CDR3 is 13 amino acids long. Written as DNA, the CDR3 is TGTGCCAGCAGCTTGTCCCGCGGGAATGAGCAGTTCTTC. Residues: CASSLSRGNEQFF.

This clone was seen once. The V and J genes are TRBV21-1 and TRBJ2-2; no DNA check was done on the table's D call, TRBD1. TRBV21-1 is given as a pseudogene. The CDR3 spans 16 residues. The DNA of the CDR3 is TGTGCCAGCAGCAAAGGAGGAACAGGGGACACCGGGGAGCTGTTTTTT. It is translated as CASSKGGTGDTGELFF.

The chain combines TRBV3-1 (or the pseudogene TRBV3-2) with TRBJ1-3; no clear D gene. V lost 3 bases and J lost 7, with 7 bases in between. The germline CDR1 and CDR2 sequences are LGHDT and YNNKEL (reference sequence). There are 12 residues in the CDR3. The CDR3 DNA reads TGTGCCAGCAGCCAGTCGGAGAACACCATATATTTT. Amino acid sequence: CASSQSENTIYF.

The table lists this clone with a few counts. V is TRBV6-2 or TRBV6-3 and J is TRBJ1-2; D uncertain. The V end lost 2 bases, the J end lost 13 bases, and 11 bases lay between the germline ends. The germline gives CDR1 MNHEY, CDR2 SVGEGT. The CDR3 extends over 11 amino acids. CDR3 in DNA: TGTGCCAGCAGTTACGGGCCCCAGGTCACCTTC. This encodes CASSYGPQVTF.

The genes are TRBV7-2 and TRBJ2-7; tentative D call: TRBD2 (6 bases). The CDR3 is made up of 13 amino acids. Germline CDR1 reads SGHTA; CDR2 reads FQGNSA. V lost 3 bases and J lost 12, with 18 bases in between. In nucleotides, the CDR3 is TGTGCCAGCAGCTTCGACCGGGACTCGCTAGGGTACTTC. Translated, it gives CASSFDRDSLGYF. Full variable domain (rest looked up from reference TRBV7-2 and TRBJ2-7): GAGVSQSPSNKVTEKGKDVELRCDPISGHTALYWYRQSLGQGLEFLIYFQGNSAPDKSGLPSDRFSAERTGGSVSTLTIQRTQQEDSAVYLCASSFDRDSLGYFGPGTRLTVT.

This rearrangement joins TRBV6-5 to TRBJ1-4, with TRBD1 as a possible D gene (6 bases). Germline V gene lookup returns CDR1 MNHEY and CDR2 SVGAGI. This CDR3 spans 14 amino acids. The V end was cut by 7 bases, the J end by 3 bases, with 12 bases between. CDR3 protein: CASINRDANEKLFF. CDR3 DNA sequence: TGTGCCAGCATTAACAGGGACGCTAATGAAAAACTGTTTTTT.

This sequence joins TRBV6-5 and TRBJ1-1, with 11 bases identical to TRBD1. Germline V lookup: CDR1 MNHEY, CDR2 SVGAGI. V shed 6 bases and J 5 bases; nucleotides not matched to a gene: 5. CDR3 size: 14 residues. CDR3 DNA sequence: TGTGCCAGCAGGGGGACAGGGGGAAAAACTGAAGCTTTCTTT. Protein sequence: CASRGTGGKTEAFF.

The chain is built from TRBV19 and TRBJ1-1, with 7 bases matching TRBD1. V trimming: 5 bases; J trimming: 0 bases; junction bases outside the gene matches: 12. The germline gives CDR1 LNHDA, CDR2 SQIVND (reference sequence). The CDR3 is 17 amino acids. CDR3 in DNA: TGTGCCAGTAGTCTCAAGAGACAGGGCACCATGAACACTGAAGCTTTCTTT. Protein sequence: CASSLKRQGTMNTEAFF. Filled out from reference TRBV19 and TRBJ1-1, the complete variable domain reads DGGITQSPKYLFRKEGQNVTLSCEQNLNHDAMYWYRQDPGQGLRLIYYSQIVNDFQKGDIAEGYSVSREKKESFPLTVTSAQKNPTAFYLCASSLKRQGTMNTEAFFGQGTRLTVV.

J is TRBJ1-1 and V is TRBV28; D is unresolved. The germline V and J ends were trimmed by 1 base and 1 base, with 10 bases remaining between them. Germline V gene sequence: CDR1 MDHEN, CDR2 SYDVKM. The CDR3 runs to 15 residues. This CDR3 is CASSLSGAKNTEAFF. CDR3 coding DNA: TGTGCCAGCAGTTTATCTGGAGCCAAGAACACTGAAGCTTTCTTT. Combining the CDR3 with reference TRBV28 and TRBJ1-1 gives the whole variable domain DVKVTQSSRYLVKRTGEKVFLECVQDMDHENMFWYRQDPGLGLRLIYFSYDVKMKEKGDIPEGYSVSREKKERFSLILESASTNQTSMYLCASSLSGAKNTEAFFGQGTRLTVV.

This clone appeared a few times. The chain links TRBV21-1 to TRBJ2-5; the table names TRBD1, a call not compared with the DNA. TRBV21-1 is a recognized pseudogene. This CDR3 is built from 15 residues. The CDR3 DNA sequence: TGTGCCAGCAGCACATGGACAGGGAGGTTGGGGACCCAGTACTTC. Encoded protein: CASSTWTGRLGTQYF.

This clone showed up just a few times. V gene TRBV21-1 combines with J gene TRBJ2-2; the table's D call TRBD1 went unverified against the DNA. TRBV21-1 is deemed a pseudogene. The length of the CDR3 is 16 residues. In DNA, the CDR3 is TGTGCCAGCAGCATTACCGACAGGACCAACACCGGGGAGCTGTTTTTT. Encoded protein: CASSITDRTNTGELFF.

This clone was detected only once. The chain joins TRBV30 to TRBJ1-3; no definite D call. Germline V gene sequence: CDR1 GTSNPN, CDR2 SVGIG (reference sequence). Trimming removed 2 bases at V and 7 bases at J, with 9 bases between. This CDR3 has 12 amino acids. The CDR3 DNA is TGTGCCTGGAGTCCCTCCGTCAACACCATATATTTT. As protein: CAWSPSVNTIYF.

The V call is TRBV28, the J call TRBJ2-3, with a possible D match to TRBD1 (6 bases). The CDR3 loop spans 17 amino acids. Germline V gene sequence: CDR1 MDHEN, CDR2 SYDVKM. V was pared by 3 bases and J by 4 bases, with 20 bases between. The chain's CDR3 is CASSLAGAGVGADTQYF. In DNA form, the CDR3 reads TGTGCCAGCAGTTTGGCCGGGGCAGGGGTAGGAGCAGATACGCAGTATTTT.

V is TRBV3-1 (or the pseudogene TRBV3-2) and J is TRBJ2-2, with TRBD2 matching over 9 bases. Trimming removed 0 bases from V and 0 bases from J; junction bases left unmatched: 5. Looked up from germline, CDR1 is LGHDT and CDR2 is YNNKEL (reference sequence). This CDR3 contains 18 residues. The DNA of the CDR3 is TGTGCCAGCAGCCAAGACCCAGCGGGGGGACCGAACACCGGGGAGCTGTTTTTT. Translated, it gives CASSQDPAGGPNTGELFF.

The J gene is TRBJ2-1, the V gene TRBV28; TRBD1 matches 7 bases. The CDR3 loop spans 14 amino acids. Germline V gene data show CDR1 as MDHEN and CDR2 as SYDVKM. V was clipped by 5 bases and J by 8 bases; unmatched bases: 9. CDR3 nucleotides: TGTGCCAGCAGTCAGCTCGACAGGGCCCATGAGCAGTTCTTC. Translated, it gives CASSQLDRAHEQFF. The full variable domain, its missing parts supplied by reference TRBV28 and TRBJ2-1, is DVKVTQSSRYLVKRTGEKVFLECVQDMDHENMFWYRQDPGLGLRLIYFSYDVKMKEKGDIPEGYSVSREKKERFSLILESASTNQTSMYLCASSQLDRAHEQFFGPGTRLTVL.

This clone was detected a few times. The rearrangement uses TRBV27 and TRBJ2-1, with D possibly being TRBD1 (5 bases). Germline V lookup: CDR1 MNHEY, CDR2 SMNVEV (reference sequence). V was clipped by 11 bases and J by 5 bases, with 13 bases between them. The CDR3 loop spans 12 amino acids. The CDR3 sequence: CAALRADNEQFF. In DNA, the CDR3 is TGTGCCGCCCTCAGGGCGGACAATGAGCAGTTCTTC.

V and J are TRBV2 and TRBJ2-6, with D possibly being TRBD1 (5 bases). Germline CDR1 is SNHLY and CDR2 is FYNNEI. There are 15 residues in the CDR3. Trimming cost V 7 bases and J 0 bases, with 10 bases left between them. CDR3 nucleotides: TGTGCCAGCATGCTCGACAGCTCTGGGGCCAACGTCCTGACTTTC. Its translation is CASMLDSSGANVLTF.

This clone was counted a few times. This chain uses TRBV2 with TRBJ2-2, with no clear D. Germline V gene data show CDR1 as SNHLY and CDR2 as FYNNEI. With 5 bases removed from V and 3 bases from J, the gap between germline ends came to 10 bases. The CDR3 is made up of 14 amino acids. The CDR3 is CASSLLVDTGELFF. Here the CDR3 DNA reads TGTGCCAGCAGTTTACTTGTGGACACCGGGGAGCTGTTTTTT. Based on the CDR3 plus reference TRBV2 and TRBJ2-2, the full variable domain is EPEVTQTPSHQVTQMGQEVILRCVPISNHLYFYWYRQILGQKVEFLVSFYNNEISEKSEIFDDQFSVERPDGSNFTLKIRSTKLEDSAMYFCASSLLVDTGELFFGEGSRLTVL.

The CDR3 is CASSSQIYEQYF. CDR3 nucleotide sequence: TGTGCCAGCAGTTCCCAGATCTACGAGCAGTACTTC. The V call is TRBV12-3 or TRBV12-4, the J call TRBJ2-7; D is uncertain. V lost 4 bases and J 3 bases, leaving 7 bases between the germline ends. The CDR3 consists of 12 residues.

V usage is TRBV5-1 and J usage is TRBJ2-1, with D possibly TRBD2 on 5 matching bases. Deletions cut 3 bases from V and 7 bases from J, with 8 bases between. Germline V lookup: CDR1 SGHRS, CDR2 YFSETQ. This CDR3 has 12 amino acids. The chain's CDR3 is CASSWTSNEQFF. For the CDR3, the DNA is TGCGCCAGCAGCTGGACTTCTAATGAGCAGTTCTTC.

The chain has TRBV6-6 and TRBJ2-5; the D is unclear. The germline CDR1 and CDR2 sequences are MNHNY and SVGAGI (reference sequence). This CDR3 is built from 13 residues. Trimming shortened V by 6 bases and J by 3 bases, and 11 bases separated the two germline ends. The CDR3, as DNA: TGTGCCAGCAGCCACGGGTGGGAAGAGACCCAGTACTTC. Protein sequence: CASSHGWEETQYF.